This T cell receptor (beta chain) originates from a study of T cell responses to AZD1222 COVID-19 vaccine. This clone occurred a few times. V was pared by 7 bases and J by 10 bases, with 17 bases between. The V gene's germline CDR1 is SEHNR and CDR2 FQNEAQ (reference sequence). This CDR3 contains 13 residues. Sequenced by immunoSEQ multiplex PCR; TCRdb stores in-frame clones only, minus some. The sample contains about 110,000 clones, 70% to 90% of which appear only once. The clonotype comes from an adult in good health. The chain recombines TRBV7-9 with TRBJ2-1; D tentatively fits TRBD1 or TRBD2 (6 bases each). The sequenced sample was peripheral blood, obtained on day 0 of AZD1222 vaccination. The chain's CDR3 is CASTGEGGREQFF. Written as DNA, the CDR3 is TGTGCCAGCACCGGAGAGGGGGGACGAGAGCAGTTCTTC.